Here is one T cell receptor beta chain with its context. The antigen remains undetermined. For the second PCR, which ran for roughly 7 to 11 cycles, a sample-barcoded 5' primer and a J-beta primer mix were used. TCRdb reprocessed the 5' RACE reads with MiXCR, giving one entry per CDR3 protein. This table holds over a million distinct CDR3 sequences, approximately 59% found once. This sample was included in a study of blood T cells in healthy people across ages. The trim removed 4 bases at V and 8 bases at J, leaving 6 bases unmatched. The length of the CDR3 is 14 residues. Germline V gene data show CDR1 as SNHLY and CDR2 as FYNNEI. Study-level points and caveats: A roughly linear fall in TCR beta diversity per million T cells was seen with increasing age. The study found more naive CD4+ cells and higher diversity in long-lived than aged donors. Possibly confounding the expanded clonotype changes was the fact that donor CMV status was unknown.

This sequence joins TRBV2 and TRBJ2-1; the match to TRBD1 covers 9 bases. The specimen was blood. The receptor's source is a young man in good health. DNA of the CDR3: TGTGCCAGCAGTGGTCGGACAGGGGATTATGAGCAGTTCTTC. Protein product: CASSGRTGDYEQFF.